Listed below are T cell receptor beta chains from one sample, sequenced in a study of OX40 agonist ivuxolimab in advanced cancers. Sequenced by immunoSEQ multiplex PCR; TCRdb stores in-frame clones only, minus some. This sample has roughly 64,000 clones, with around 85% found just once. The material was CD4+ or CD8+ T cells sorted from blood, obtained in a trial of the OX40 agonist ivuxolimab. Receptors were obtained from an adult with an advanced solid tumor such as melanoma, head and neck, liver or kidney cancer. CDR3s include the opening cysteine and the closing phenylalanine or tryptophan. The D gene is left open where the match is weak. A row's size may be missing; if present it is once, few, many or a size class.

J gene | V gene | D gene | clone size | CDR3 protein | CDR3 DNA
TRBJ2-1 | TRBV5-1 | TRBD2 | . | CASSPTGTRTYNEQFF | TGCGCCAGCAGCCCGACCGGGACTAGAACCTACAATGAGCAGTTCTTC
TRBJ2-1 | TRBV5-1 | . | . | CASSEGTYNEQFF | TGCGCCTCCTCTGAGGGAACCTACAATGAGCAGTTCTTC
TRBJ2-2 | TRBV19 | . | . | CASSISRTGELFF | TGTGCCAGTAGTATTTCGCGGACCGGGGAGCTGTTTTTT
TRBJ2-5 | TRBV7-7 | . | . | CASSPRRLEGETQYF | TGTGCTAGCAGCCCGCGTCGGTTGGAGGGGGAGACCCAGTACTTC
TRBJ2-1 | TRBV2 | . | . | CASSDSLAYNEQFF | TGTGCCAGCAGTGATTCGCTCGCCTACAATGAGCAGTTCTTC
TRBJ1-5 | TRBV5-1 | . | . | CASSLSGPPFNQPQHF | TGCGCCAGCAGCTTGTCGGGGCCTCCCTTCAATCAGCCCCAGCATTTT
TRBJ2-4 | TRBV7-9 | TRBD2 | . | CASSPPGRQNIQYF | TGTGCCAGCAGCCCACCCGGGAGGCAAAACATTCAGTACTTC
TRBJ1-1 | TRBV19 | . | . | CASKRTENTEAFF | TGTGCCAGTAAGAGGACGGAGAACACTGAAGCTTTCTTT
TRBJ2-1 | TRBV18 | TRBD2 | few | CASSPPATSGYNEQFF | TGTGCCAGCTCACCACCGGCGACTAGCGGTTACAATGAGCAGTTCTTC
TRBJ1-3 | TRBV9 | . | . | CASSPLRAGNTIYF | TGTGCCAGCAGCCCCCTCCGGGCCGGAAACACCATATATTTT
TRBJ1-4 | TRBV7-9 | . | . | CASRPGDEKLFF | TGTGCCAGCAGGCCGGGGGATGAAAAACTGTTTTTT
TRBJ2-7 | TRBV7-3 | . | few | CASSLTPGAGEQYF | TGTGCCAGCAGCTTAACCCCGGGGGCCGGCGAGCAGTACTTC
TRBJ2-2 | TRBV6-5 | . | once | CASKLAGELFF | TGTGCCAGCAAACTCGCCGGGGAGCTGTTTTTT
TRBJ2-7 | TRBV19 | TRBD1 | . | CASRGQFYEQYF | TGTGCCAGTAGGGGACAGTTCTACGAGCAGTACTTC
TRBJ2-2 | TRBV7-9 | . | . | CASSPAGHRNTGELFF | TGTGCCAGCAGCCCGGCCGGACACCGAAACACCGGGGAGCTGTTTTTT